This is a list of T cell receptor beta chains from one sample in a study of T cells after somatic rescue of genetic block. Sequencing was performed with immunoSEQ multiplex PCR; in TCRdb, only in-frame clones are kept and a portion is missing. Of under 150,000 clones listed, 90% to 95% are singletons. The specimen was peripheral blood mononuclear cells (PBMCs). The source of these receptors is a woman between 18 and 30 years old. The CDR3 runs from the conserved cysteine through the conserved F or W. The order of the fields is V gene, J gene, D gene, CDR3 protein, CDR3 DNA. D genes are given only for firm matches.

TRBV4-3	TRBJ1-1	TRBD1	CASSPQGGLAEAFF	TGCGCCAGCAGCCCACAGGGGGGTTTGGCTGAAGCTTTCTTT
TRBV7-9	TRBJ2-7	.	CASSLGGRRPTYEQYF	TGTGCCAGCAGCTTAGGAGGTAGGCGGCCAACCTACGAGCAGTACTTC
TRBV30	TRBJ2-4	TRBD1	CAWSVTGAGGNIQYF	TGTGCCTGGAGTGTGACAGGGGCAGGTGGAAACATTCAGTACTTC
TRBV12-5	TRBJ2-1	.	CASGSPPGNEQFF	TGTGCTAGTGGCTCCCCCCCAGGAAATGAGCAGTTCTTC
TRBV30	TRBJ1-3	.	CAWTPAHRNTIYF	TGTGCCTGGACTCCAGCTCACCGAAACACCATATATTTT
TRBV7-6	TRBJ1-6	.	CASSQFVGIYNSPLHF	TGTGCCAGCAGCCAGTTCGTGGGCATCTATAATTCACCCCTCCACTTT
TRBV28	TRBJ1-6	.	CASSLILTGSGSPLHF	TGTGCCAGCAGTTTAATTTTAACAGGGTCGGGCTCACCCCTCCACTTT
TRBV4-3	TRBJ2-3	TRBD2	CASSAFGSGGGDTQYF	TGCGCCAGCAGCGCATTTGGGAGCGGGGGAGGGGATACGCAGTATTTT
TRBV19	TRBJ1-2	.	CASNRVRSATANYGYTF	TGTGCCAGTAATAGGGTTAGGAGCGCCACAGCTAACTATGGCTACACCTTC
TRBV4-1	TRBJ1-5	.	CASSLVDGNQPQHF	TGCGCCAGCAGCCTAGTGGACGGCAATCAGCCCCAGCATTTT
TRBV30	TRBJ2-6	.	CAWRKVDSGANVLTF	TGTGCCTGGAGGAAGGTTGACTCTGGGGCCAACGTCCTGACTTTC
TRBV6-5	TRBJ1-1	TRBD1	CASSLTGTGGTEAFF	TGTGCCAGCAGTCTCACCGGGACAGGGGGCACTGAAGCTTTCTTT
TRBV4-3	TRBJ2-1	TRBD1	CASSQGTGVRNEQFF	TGCGCCAGCAGCCAGGGGACAGGGGTACGAAATGAGCAGTTCTTC
TRBV6-1	TRBJ2-2	TRBD1	CASSGTVYGELFF	TGTGCCAGCAGCGGGACAGTGTACGGGGAGCTGTTTTTT
TRBV4-3	TRBJ1-5	TRBD1	CASSQIRTGSNQPQHF	TGCGCCAGCAGCCAAATAAGGACAGGGAGTAATCAGCCCCAGCATTTT
TRBV19	TRBJ1-6	.	CASSIGGGKDNSPLHF	TGTGCCAGTAGTATAGGAGGAGGGAAAGATAATTCACCCCTCCACTTT
TRBV5-1	TRBJ2-1	.	CASSSLIGGLSSYNEQFF	TGCGCCAGCAGCTCCCTTATCGGGGGGCTGAGCTCCTACAATGAGCAGTTCTTC
TRBV9	TRBJ2-3	.	CASSPRSRNTDTQYF	TGTGCCAGCAGCCCTCGCAGTCGGAACACAGATACGCAGTATTTT
TRBV7-9	TRBJ2-3	TRBD2	CASSPGAGGYTDTQYF	TGTGCCAGCAGCCCAGGAGCGGGGGGGTACACAGATACGCAGTATTTT
TRBV6-1	TRBJ1-3	.	CASSEGPQTPKYF	TGTGCCAGCAGTGAAGGGCCTCAGACGCCCAAGTATTTT
TRBV11-3	TRBJ2-7	TRBD1	CASSRDSGTYEQYF	TGTGCCAGCAGCCGGGACAGCGGTACCTACGAGCAGTACTTC
TRBV4-3	TRBJ2-1	.	CASSHRTVTYNEQFF	TGCGCCAGCAGCCATAGGACAGTGACTTACAATGAGCAGTTCTTC
TRBV30	TRBJ1-4	.	CAWAENGLRNEKLFF	TGTGCCTGGGCTGAGAACGGACTGAGAAATGAAAAACTGTTTTTT
TRBV7-9	TRBJ2-1	.	CASSFSGSYNEQFF	TGTGCCAGCAGCTTCTCGGGCTCCTACAATGAGCAGTTCTTC
TRBV4-2	TRBJ2-7	TRBD1	CASSHPLRGRDRGFNEQYF	TGTGCCAGCAGCCACCCCCTCAGGGGGAGGGACAGGGGGTTTAACGAGCAGTACTTC
TRBV29-1	TRBJ1-1	TRBD1	CSVVILLGTATEAFF	TGCAGCGTCGTCATCCTTCTTGGGACAGCCACTGAAGCTTTCTTT
TRBV25-1	TRBJ2-3	.	CASSDWTRTDTQYF	TGTGCCAGCAGTGATTGGACGCGGACAGATACGCAGTATTTT
TRBV14	TRBJ2-3	.	CASSQEASGSTDTQYF	TGTGCCAGCAGCCAAGAAGCCAGCGGGAGCACAGATACGCAGTATTTT
TRBV6-5	TRBJ1-2	TRBD1	CASSPGTVMGYTF	TGTGCCAGCAGTCCCGGGACAGTAATGGGCTACACCTTC
TRBV13	TRBJ1-1	.	CASSPGRAEAFF	TGTGCCAGCAGCCCAGGGCGCGCTGAAGCTTTCTTT